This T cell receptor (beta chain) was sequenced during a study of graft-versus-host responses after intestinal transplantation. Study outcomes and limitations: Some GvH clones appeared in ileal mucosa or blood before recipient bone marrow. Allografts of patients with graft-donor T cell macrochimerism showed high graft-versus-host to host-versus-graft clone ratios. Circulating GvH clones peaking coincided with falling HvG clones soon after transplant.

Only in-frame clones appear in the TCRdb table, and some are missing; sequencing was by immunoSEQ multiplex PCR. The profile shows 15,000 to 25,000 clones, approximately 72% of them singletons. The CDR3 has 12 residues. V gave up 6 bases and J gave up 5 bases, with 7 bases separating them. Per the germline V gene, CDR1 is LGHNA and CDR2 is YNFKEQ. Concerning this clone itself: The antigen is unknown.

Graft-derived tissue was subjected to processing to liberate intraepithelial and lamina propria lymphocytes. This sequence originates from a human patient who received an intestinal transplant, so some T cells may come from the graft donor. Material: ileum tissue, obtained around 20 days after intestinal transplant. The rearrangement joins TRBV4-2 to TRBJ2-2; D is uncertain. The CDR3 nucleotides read TGTGCCAGCAGGGCGGATACCGGGGAGCTGTTTTTT. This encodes CASRADTGELFF.